Shown below are 3 T cell receptor beta chains from a single sample sequenced in a study of long-term antiretroviral therapy in people with HIV. At survey level, the immunoSEQ assay was run in its v3.0 version. Only in-frame clones appear in the TCRdb table, and some are missing; sequencing was by immunoSEQ multiplex PCR. The sample consists of about 24,000 clones, around 83% of them appearing once. The sequencing here drew on unsorted PBMCs, taken 0.4 years after starting antiretroviral therapy. Receptors were obtained from a middle-aged man with HIV.

V usage is TRBV11-2 and J usage is TRBJ1-1; D is perhaps TRBD1 (6 bases). The CDR3 spans 12 residues. Germline V CDR1 and CDR2: SGHAT, FQNNGV. V was trimmed by 6 bases and J by 12 bases, leaving 17 bases between them. Here the CDR3 reads CASSPNRESPFF. CDR3 nucleotide sequence: TGTGCCAGCAGTCCGAACAGGGAGAGCCCTTTCTTT.

The genes are TRBV7-5 and TRBJ1-1. TRBV7-5 is a listed pseudogene. The CDR3 length is 15 residues. In nucleotides, the CDR3 is TGTGCCAGAAGCGGACATCCGGGACCTGGGACTGAAGCTTTCTTT. This translates into CARSGHPGPGTEAFF.

This chain joins TRBV5-1 and TRBJ1-1, with 10 bases matching TRBD1. The CDR3 is made up of 15 amino acids. The ends lost 4 bases at V and 10 bases at J; junction bases unmatched: 13. Germline V gives CDR1 SGHRS, CDR2 YFSETQ. The DNA for the CDR3 is TGCGCCAGCAGCCCGGACCCGGGACAGGGGTCTGTAGCTTTCTTT. It translates to CASSPDPGQGSVAFF. The entire variable domain, with the rest obtained from reference TRBV5-1 and TRBJ1-1, is as follows: KAGVTQTPRYLIKTRGQQVTLSCSPISGHRSVSWYQQTPGQGLQFLFEYFSETQRNKGNFPGRFSGRQFSNSRSEMNVSTLELGDSALYLCASSPDPGQGSVAFFGQGTRLTVV.